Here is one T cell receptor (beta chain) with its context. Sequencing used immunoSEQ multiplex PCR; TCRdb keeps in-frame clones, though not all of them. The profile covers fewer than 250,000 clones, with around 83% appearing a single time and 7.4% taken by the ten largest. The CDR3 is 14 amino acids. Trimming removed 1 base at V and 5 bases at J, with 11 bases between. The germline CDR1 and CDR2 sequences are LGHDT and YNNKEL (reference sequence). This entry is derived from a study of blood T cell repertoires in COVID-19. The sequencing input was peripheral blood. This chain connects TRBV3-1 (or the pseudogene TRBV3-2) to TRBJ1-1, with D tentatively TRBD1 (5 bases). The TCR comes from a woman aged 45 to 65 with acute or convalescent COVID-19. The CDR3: CASSQGGGQTEAFF. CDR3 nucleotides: TGTGCCAGCAGCCAAGGGGGGGGTCAGACTGAAGCTTTCTTT.